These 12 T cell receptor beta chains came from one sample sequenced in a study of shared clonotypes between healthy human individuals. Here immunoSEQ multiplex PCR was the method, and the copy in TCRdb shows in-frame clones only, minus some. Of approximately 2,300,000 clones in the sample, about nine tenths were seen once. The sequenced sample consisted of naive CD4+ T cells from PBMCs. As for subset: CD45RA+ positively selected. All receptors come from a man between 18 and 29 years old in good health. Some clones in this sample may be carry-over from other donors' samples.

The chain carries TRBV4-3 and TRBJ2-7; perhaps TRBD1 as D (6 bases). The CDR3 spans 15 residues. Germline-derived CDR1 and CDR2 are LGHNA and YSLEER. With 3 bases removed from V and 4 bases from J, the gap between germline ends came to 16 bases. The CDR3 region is CASSHSGAPRYEQYF. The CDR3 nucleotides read TGCGCCAGCAGCCATTCAGGGGCCCCGAGGTACGAGCAGTACTTC.

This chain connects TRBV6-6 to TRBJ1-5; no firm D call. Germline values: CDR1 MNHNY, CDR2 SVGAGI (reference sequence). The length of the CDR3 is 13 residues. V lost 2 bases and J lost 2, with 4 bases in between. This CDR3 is CASSYDGNQPQHF. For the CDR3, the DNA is TGTGCCAGCAGTTACGACGGCAATCAGCCCCAGCATTTT.

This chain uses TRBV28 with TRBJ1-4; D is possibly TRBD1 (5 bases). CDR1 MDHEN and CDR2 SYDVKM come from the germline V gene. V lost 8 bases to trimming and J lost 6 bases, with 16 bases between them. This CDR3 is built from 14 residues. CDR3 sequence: CASGPQGQDEKLFF. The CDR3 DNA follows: TGTGCCAGCGGGCCGCAGGGTCAGGATGAAAAACTGTTTTTT.

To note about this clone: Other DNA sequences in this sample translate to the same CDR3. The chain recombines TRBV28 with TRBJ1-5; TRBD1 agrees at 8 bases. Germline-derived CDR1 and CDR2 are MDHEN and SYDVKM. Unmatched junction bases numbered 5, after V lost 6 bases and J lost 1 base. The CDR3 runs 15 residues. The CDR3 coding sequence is TGTGCCAGCAGCCCAGGACAGGGCAGCAATCAGCCCCAGCATTTT. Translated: CASSPGQGSNQPQHF.

The DNA of the CDR3 is TGTGCCAGCAGTCTCGAAGGGGGATCCTCCTACGAGCAGTACTTC. Protein: CASSLEGGSSYEQYF. The chain recombines TRBV2 with TRBJ2-7, with D possibly TRBD1 on 6 matching bases. Germline assignment: CDR1 SNHLY and CDR2 FYNNEI. The ends were cut back, 5 bases at V and 0 bases at J, with 14 bases in the middle. The CDR3 is made up of 15 amino acids.

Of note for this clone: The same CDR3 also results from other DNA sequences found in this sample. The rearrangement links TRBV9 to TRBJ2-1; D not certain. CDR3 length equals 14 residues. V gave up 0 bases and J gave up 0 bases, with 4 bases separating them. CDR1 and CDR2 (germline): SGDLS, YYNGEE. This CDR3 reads CASSVVPSYNEQFF. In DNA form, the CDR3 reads TGTGCCAGCAGCGTAGTTCCCTCCTACAATGAGCAGTTCTTC.

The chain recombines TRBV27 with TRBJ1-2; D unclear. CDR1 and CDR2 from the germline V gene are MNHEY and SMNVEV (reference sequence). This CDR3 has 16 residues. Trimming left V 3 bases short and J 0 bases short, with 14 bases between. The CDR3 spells CASSFLGELANYGYTF. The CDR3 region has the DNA TGTGCCAGCAGTTTCTTGGGAGAACTAGCTAACTATGGCTACACCTTC.

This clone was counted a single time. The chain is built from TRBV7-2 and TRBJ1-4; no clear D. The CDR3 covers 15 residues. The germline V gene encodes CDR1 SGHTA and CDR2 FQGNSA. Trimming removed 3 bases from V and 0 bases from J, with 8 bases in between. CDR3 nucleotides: TGTGCCAGCAGCTTTGTCGGAGCAACTAATGAAAAACTGTTTTTT. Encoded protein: CASSFVGATNEKLFF.

CDR3 region: CASSVSTGGVGPDTQYF. Here the CDR3 DNA reads TGTGCCAGCAGCGTATCAACAGGGGGCGTAGGGCCCGATACGCAGTATTTT. The chain recombines TRBV9 with TRBJ2-3; 9 nucleotides align to TRBD1. V dropped 1 base and J dropped 6; count of bases not matched to a gene: 12. Per the germline V gene, CDR1 is SGDLS and CDR2 is YYNGEE. CDR3 length: 17 amino acids.

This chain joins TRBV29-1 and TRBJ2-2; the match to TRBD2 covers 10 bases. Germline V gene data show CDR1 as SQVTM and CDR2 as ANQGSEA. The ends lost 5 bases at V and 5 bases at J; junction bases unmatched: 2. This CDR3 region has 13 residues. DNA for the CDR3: TGCAGCGTTAGCGGGAGGGCGACCGGGGAGCTGTTTTTT. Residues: CSVSGRATGELFF.

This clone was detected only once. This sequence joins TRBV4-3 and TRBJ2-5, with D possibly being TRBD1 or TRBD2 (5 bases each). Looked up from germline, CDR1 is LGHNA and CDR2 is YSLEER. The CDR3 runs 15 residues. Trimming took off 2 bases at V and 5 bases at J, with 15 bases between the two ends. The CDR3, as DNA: TGCGCCAGCAGCCAAAACGGACACCGAGGGGAGACCCAGTACTTC. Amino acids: CASSQNGHRGETQYF.

This CDR3 is CATSRGIPGQGADTQYF. The CDR3 DNA follows: TGTGCCACCAGCAGGGGCATTCCGGGACAGGGCGCAGATACGCAGTATTTT. The chain links TRBV15 to TRBJ2-3; 9 bases align to TRBD1. Germline values: CDR1 LNHNV, CDR2 YYDKDF (reference sequence). V was pared by 3 bases and J by 4 bases, with 11 bases of the junction left unmatched. This CDR3 has 17 residues.